Each of the 4 T cell receptor beta chains below was sequenced from the same sample in a study of Graves' ophthalmopathy and Graves' hyperthyroidism. Amplified material comprised TCR beta CDR3 regions derived from RNA transcripts. First-round RT-PCR used HTBI primers; second-round multiplex PCR followed. TCRdb redid the calling of the multiplex PCR reads with MiXCR, one entry per CDR3 protein. The table shows about 620,000 distinct CDR3 sequences, with over 20% occurring only once. The source material was peripheral blood. The receptors originated from a woman between 18 and 29 years old with stable Graves' hyperthyroidism. Some clones in this sample may be carry-over from other donors' samples.

This clonotype was counted ten times or more. This rearrangement joins TRBV27 to TRBJ2-7, with TRBD1 matching 11 bases. The CDR3 is 14 residues long. Trimming at V came to 6 bases and at J to 6 bases, leaving 7 bases not matched to a gene. Germline V gene sequence: CDR1 MNHEY, CDR2 SMNVEV (reference sequence). CDR3 sequence (DNA): TGTGCCAGCAGACCCGGGACAGGGGGAACCGAGCAGTACTTC. Its translation: CASRPGTGGTEQYF.

This clonotype was detected ten times or more. This chain uses TRBV7-8 with TRBJ1-2; 7 nucleotides line up with TRBD1. The V and J ends lost 5 bases and 2 bases, in that order; junction bases with no gene match: 11. Germline V gene data show CDR1 as SGHVS and CDR2 as FQNEAQ. The CDR3 runs to 16 residues. The CDR3 loop is CASSPRDSTFNYGYTF. CDR3 coding DNA: TGTGCCAGCAGCCCCCGGGACAGCACCTTCAACTATGGCTACACCTTC.

This clonotype was recorded many times. This rearrangement joins TRBV10-3 to TRBJ1-1; 8 positions agree with TRBD1. The CDR3 has 15 residues. The germline V gene has CDR1 ENHRY and CDR2 SYGVKD. The V segment lost 3 bases and the J segment 4 bases; nucleotides outside the gene matches: 7. The CDR3 spells CAISERQGSITEAFF. DNA of the CDR3: TGTGCCATCAGTGAAAGACAGGGGAGCATCACTGAAGCTTTCTTT.

This clonotype was observed at least ten times. The chain combines TRBV2 with TRBJ1-1, with 8 bases that match TRBD1. The CDR3 is made up of 16 amino acids. J was trimmed by 4 bases and V by 0 bases; bases with no gene match: 7. CDR1 is SNHLY, CDR2 FYNNEI, per germline. The CDR3 nucleotides are TGTGCCAGCAGTGAAGCGCGGACAGGGAGCGCCACTGAAGCTTTCTTT. Its translation is CASSEARTGSATEAFF. The variable domain in full, with the rest retrieved from reference TRBV2 and TRBJ1-1, is EPEVTQTPSHQVTQMGQEVILRCVPISNHLYFYWYRQILGQKVEFLVSFYNNEISEKSEIFDDQFSVERPDGSNFTLKIRSTKLEDSAMYFCASSEARTGSATEAFFGQGTRLTVV.